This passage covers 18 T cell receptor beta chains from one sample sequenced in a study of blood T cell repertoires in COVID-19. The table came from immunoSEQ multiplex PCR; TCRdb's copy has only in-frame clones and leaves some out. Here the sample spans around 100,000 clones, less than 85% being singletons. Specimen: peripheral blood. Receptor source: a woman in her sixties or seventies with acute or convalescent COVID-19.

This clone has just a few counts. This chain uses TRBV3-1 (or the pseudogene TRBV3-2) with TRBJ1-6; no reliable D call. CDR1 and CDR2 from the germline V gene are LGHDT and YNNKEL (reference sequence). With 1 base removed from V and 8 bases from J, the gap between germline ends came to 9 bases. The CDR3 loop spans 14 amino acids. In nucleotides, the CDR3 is TGTGCCAGCAGCCAAGGGCAGCGTCATTCACCCCTCCACTTT. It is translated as CASSQGQRHSPLHF.

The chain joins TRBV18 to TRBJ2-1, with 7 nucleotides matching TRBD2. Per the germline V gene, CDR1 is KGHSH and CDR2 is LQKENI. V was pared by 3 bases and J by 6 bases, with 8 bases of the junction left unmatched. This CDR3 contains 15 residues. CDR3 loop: CASSPLAAGFNEQFF. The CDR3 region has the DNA TGTGCCAGCTCACCCCTAGCAGCGGGGTTCAATGAGCAGTTCTTC.

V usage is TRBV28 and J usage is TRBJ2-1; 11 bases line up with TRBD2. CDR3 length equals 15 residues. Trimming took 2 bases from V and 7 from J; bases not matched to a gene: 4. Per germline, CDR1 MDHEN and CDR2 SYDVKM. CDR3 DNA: TGTGCCAGCAGTTTACTAGCGGGGGGCTTGAATGAGCAGTTCTTC. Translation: CASSLLAGGLNEQFF.

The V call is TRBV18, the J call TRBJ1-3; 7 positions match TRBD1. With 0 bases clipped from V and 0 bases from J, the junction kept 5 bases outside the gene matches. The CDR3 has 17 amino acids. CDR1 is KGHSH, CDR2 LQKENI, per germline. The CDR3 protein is CASSPPNRGHSGNTIYF. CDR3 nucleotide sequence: TGTGCCAGCTCACCACCCAACAGGGGACACTCTGGAAACACCATATATTTT.

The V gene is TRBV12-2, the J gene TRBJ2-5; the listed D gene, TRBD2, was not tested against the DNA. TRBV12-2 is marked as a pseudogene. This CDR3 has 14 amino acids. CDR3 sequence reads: CASRVVGGVETQYF. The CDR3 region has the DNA TGTGCAAGTCGGGTGGTCGGTGGAGTGGAGACCCAGTACTTC.

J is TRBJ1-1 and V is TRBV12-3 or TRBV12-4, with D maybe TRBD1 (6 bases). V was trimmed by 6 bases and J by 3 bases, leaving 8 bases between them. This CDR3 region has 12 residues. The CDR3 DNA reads TGTGCCAGCAGCAGGGGTCACACTGAAGCTTTCTTT. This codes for CASSRGHTEAFF.

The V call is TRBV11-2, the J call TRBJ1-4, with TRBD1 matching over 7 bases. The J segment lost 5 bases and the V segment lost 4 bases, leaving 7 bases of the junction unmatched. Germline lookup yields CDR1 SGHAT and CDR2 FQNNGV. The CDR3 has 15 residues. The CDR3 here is CASSSTGTENEKLFF. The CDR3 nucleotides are TGTGCCAGCAGCTCAACCGGGACAGAGAATGAAAAACTGTTTTTT.

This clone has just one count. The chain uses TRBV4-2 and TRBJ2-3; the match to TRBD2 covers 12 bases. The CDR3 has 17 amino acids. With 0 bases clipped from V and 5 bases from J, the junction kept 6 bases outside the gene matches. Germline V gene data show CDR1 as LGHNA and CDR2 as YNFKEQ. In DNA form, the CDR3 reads TGTGCCAGCAGCCAAGAAGCTAGCGGGGGGGTATTAGATACGCAGTATTTT. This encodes CASSQEASGGVLDTQYF.

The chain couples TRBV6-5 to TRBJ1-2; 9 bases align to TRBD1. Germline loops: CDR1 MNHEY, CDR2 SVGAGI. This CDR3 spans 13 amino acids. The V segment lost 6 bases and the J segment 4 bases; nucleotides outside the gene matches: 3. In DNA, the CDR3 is TGTGCCAGCAGACGACAGGGGGTCTATGGCTACACCTTC. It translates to CASRRQGVYGYTF.

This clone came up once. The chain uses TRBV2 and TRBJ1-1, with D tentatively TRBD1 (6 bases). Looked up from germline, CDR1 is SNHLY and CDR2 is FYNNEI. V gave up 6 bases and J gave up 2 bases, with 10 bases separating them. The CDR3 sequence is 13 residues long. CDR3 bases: TGTGCCAGCAGGTGGGACACAAACACTGAAGCTTTCTTT. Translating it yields CASRWDTNTEAFF.

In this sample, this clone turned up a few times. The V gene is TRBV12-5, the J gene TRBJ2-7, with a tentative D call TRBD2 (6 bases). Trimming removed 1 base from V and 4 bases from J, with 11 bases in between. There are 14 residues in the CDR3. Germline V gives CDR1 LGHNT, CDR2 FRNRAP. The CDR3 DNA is TGTGCTAGTGGTTTGGGTAGCGGCCCGTACGAGCAGTACTTC. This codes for CASGLGSGPYEQYF.

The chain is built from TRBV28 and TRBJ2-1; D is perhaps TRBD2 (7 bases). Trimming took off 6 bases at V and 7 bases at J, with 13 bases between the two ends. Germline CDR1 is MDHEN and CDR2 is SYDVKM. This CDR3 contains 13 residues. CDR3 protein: CASRMGGANEQFF. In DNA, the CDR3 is TGTGCCAGCAGAATGGGGGGGGCGAATGAGCAGTTCTTC.

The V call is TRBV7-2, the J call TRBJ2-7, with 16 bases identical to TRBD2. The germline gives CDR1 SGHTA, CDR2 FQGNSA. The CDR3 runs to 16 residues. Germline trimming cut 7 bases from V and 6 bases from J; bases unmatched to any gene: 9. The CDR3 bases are TGTGCCAGCACCCGTCCGGGACTAGCGGGGGGGCCCGAGCAGTACTTC. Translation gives CASTRPGLAGGPEQYF.

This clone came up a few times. This chain's CDR3 is CATSRASVYPEQFF. The CDR3 DNA reads as TGTGCCACCAGCAGAGCATCGGTTTACCCTGAGCAGTTCTTC. This chain joins TRBV15 and TRBJ2-1; D gene ambiguous. This CDR3 is built from 14 residues. The ends were cut back, 1 base at V and 9 bases at J, with 13 bases in the middle. In germline, CDR1 is LNHNV, CDR2 YYDKDF (reference sequence).

CDR3 loop: CSVRTGHGTEAFF. The CDR3 DNA sequence: TGCAGCGTGCGAACAGGACATGGCACTGAAGCTTTCTTT. The V call is TRBV29-1, the J call TRBJ1-1; TRBD1 is a possible D gene (5 bases). Germline loops: CDR1 SQVTM, CDR2 ANQGSEA. The CDR3 contains 13 residues. With 6 bases removed from V and 4 bases from J, the gap between germline ends came to 15 bases.

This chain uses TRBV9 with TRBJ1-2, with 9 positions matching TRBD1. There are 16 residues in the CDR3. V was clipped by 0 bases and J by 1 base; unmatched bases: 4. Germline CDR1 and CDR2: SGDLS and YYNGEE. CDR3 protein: CASSVGTGVFNYGYTF. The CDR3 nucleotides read TGTGCCAGCAGCGTAGGGACAGGGGTCTTTAACTATGGCTACACCTTC.

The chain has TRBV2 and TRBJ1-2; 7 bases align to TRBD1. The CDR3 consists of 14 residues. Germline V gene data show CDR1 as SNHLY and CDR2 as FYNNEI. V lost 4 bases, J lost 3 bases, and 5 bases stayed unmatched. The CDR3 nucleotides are TGTGCCAGCAGTGGTCAAGGGGGCTACTATGGCTACACCTTC. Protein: CASSGQGGYYGYTF. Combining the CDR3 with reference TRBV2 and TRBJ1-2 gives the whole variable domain EPEVTQTPSHQVTQMGQEVILRCVPISNHLYFYWYRQILGQKVEFLVSFYNNEISEKSEIFDDQFSVERPDGSNFTLKIRSTKLEDSAMYFCASSGQGGYYGYTFGSGTRLTVV.

Here the CDR3 reads CASSLEGAPYNEQFF. DNA of the CDR3: TGCGCCAGCAGCTTGGAGGGGGCCCCCTACAATGAGCAGTTCTTC. The chain has TRBV5-1 and TRBJ2-1; TRBD1 aligns across 7 bases. The junction had 2 bases not matched to a gene; V was cut back by 0 bases and J by 2 bases. The germline V gene has CDR1 SGHRS and CDR2 YFSETQ. The CDR3 runs to 15 residues.